The 9 T cell receptor beta chains in this list originate from one sample, sequenced in a study of neoadjuvant nivolumab and ipilimumab in lung cancer. Some clones are missing from TCRdb's copy, which holds only in-frame ones; the method was immunoSEQ multiplex PCR. The profile shows 15,000 to 20,000 clones, 80% to 90% of them singletons. The sample here was peripheral blood, taken before neoadjuvant nivolumab, alone or with ipilimumab. The receptor set was obtained from an adult with non-small cell lung cancer.

The V and J genes are TRBV5-1 and TRBJ2-5, with D possibly matching TRBD2 (6 bases). Trimming left V 0 bases short and J 3 bases short, with 9 bases between. This CDR3 has 14 residues. Looked up from germline, CDR1 is SGHRS and CDR2 is YFSETQ. CDR3 coding DNA: TGCGCCAGCAGCTTGGTCGCGGGGAAAGAGACCCAGTACTTC. Its translation is CASSLVAGKETQYF.

The gene calls are TRBV5-1 and TRBJ2-5, with D possibly TRBD1 on 5 matching bases. Germline V gene sequence: CDR1 SGHRS, CDR2 YFSETQ. This CDR3 has 14 amino acids. The V gene lost 2 bases and the J gene lost 2 bases, with 10 bases spanning the gap. CDR3 nucleotides: TGCGCCAGCAGCTTTTCAGGGCAACAAGAGACCCAGTACTTC. The encoded protein is CASSFSGQQETQYF.

The chain links TRBV7-2 to TRBJ2-1; D is possibly TRBD2 (5 bases). This CDR3 contains 14 residues. Germline lookup yields CDR1 SGHTA and CDR2 FQGNSA. The V end lost 6 bases, the J end lost 5 bases, and 14 bases lay between the germline ends. CDR3 sequence reads: CASSTGIQHNEQFF. In DNA form, the CDR3 reads TGTGCCAGCAGTACCGGGATCCAACACAATGAGCAGTTCTTC.

J is TRBJ2-2 and V is TRBV11-3; the match to TRBD2 covers 14 bases. Germline V gene lookup returns CDR1 SGHNT and CDR2 YENEEA. With 5 bases clipped from V and 4 bases from J, the junction kept 9 bases outside the gene matches. The CDR3 is made up of 18 amino acids. The CDR3 DNA follows: TGTGCCAGCAGCCCCTACCCCGGGACTAGCGGGGGCACCGGGGAGCTGTTTTTT. This translates into CASSPYPGTSGGTGELFF.

The chain combines TRBV6-5 with TRBJ2-7, with TRBD2 matching 8 bases. Trimming cost V 2 bases and J 3 bases; bases outside gene matches: 9. The CDR3 runs to 16 residues. The germline gives CDR1 MNHEY, CDR2 SVGAGI. CDR3 residues: CASSYRASGSYYEQYF. CDR3 nucleotide sequence: TGTGCCAGCAGTTACCGGGCCAGCGGGAGTTACTACGAGCAGTACTTC.

The gene calls are TRBV5-5 and TRBJ2-2; D possibly corresponds to TRBD1 (5 bases). The CDR3 runs to 19 residues. Germline V gene sequence: CDR1 SGHKS, CDR2 YYEKEE (reference sequence). V lost 5 bases to trimming and J lost 3 bases, with 26 bases between them. The CDR3 reads CASSLITSFQGVDTGELFF. The CDR3 DNA follows: TGTGCCAGCAGTTTGATAACGTCGTTCCAAGGGGTCGACACCGGGGAGCTGTTTTTT.

V is TRBV30 and J is TRBJ2-7, with TRBD2 matching over 11 bases. This CDR3 is 15 amino acids long. Germline V lookup: CDR1 GTSNPN, CDR2 SVGIG (reference sequence). J gave up 2 bases and V 0 bases, and 3 bases lay outside the gene matches. The CDR3 region is CAWSVVAGGPYEQYF. The CDR3, as DNA: TGTGCCTGGAGTGTAGTAGCGGGAGGGCCCTACGAGCAGTACTTC. The whole variable domain, filled in from reference TRBV30 and TRBJ2-7, reads SQTIHQWPATLVQPVGSPLSLECTVEGTSNPNLYWYRQAAGRGLQLLFYSVGIGQISSEVPQNLSASRPQDRQFILSSKKLLLSDSGFYLCAWSVVAGGPYEQYFGPGTRLTVT.

V and J are TRBV5-4 and TRBJ1-1, with D unresolved. The V end lost 5 bases, the J end lost 3 bases, and 14 bases lay between the germline ends. Germline CDR1 is SGHNT and CDR2 is YYREEE (reference sequence). The CDR3 contains 14 residues. The CDR3 bases are TGTGCCAGCAGACCAACAGACGGGGACACTGAAGCTTTCTTT. Translation: CASRPTDGDTEAFF. Full variable domain (remainder filled in from reference TRBV5-4 and TRBJ1-1): ETGVTQSPTHLIKTRGQQVTLRCSSQSGHNTVSWYQQALGQGPQFIFQYYREEENGRGNFPPRFSGLQFPNYSSELNVNALELDDSALYLCASRPTDGDTEAFFGQGTRLTVV.

This clone was detected once. The genes are TRBV30 and TRBJ1-2, with unresolved D. Germline CDR1 is GTSNPN and CDR2 is SVGIG (reference sequence). Trimming took 5 bases from V and 2 from J, leaving 15 bases between them. The CDR3 consists of 14 residues. In DNA, the CDR3 is TGTGCCTGGTCAGCATTGGGCAGGAACTATGGCTACACCTTC. It yields the protein CAWSALGRNYGYTF.